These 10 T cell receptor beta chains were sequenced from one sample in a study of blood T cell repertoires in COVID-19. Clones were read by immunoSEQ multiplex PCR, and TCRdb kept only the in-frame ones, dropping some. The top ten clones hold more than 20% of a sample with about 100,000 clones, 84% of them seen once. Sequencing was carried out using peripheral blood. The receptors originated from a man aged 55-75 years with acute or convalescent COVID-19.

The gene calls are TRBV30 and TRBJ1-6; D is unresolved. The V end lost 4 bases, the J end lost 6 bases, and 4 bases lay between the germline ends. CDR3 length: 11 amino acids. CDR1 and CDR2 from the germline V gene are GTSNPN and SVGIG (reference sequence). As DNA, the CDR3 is TGTGCCTGGACTCTTAATTCACCCCTCCACTTT. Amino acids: CAWTLNSPLHF.

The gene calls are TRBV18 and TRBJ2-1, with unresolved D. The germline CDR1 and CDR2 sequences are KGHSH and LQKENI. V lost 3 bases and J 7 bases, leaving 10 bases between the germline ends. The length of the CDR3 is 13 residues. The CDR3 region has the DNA TGTGCCAGCTCACCGTACAGTCCGAATGAGCAGTTCTTC. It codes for CASSPYSPNEQFF.

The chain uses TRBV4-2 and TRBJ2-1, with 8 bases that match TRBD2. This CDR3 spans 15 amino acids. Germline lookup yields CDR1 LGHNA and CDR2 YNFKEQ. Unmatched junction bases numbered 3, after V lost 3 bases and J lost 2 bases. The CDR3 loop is CASSQREAPYNEQFF. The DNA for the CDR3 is TGTGCCAGCAGCCAGCGGGAGGCCCCCTACAATGAGCAGTTCTTC.

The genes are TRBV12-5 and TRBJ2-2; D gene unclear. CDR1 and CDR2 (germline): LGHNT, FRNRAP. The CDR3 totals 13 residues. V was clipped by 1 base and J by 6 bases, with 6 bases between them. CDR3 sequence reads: CASGLAVSGELFF. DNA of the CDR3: TGTGCTAGTGGTTTGGCTGTCTCCGGGGAGCTGTTTTTT.

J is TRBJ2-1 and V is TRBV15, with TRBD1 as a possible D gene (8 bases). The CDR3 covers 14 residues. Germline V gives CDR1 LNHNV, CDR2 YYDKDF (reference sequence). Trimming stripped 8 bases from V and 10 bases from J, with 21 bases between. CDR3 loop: CATAQGGVGREQFF. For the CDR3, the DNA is TGTGCCACCGCACAGGGGGGGGTCGGAAGAGAGCAGTTCTTC.

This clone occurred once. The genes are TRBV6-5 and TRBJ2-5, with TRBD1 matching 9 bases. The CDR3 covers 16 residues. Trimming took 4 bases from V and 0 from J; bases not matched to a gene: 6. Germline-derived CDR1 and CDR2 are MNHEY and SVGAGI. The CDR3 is CASSFDRGKNQETQYF. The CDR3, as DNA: TGTGCCAGCAGTTTTGACAGGGGGAAAAACCAAGAGACCCAGTACTTC.

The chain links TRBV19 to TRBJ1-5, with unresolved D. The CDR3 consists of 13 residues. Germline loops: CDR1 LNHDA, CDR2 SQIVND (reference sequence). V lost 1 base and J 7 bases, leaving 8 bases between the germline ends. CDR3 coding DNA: TGTGCCAGTAGTATAGGGGCTATACAGCCCCAGCATTTT. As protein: CASSIGAIQPQHF.

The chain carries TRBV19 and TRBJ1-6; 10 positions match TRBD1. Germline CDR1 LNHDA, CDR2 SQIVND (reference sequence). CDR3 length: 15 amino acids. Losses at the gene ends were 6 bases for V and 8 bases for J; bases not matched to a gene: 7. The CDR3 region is CASSLGTGEDSPLHF. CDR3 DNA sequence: TGTGCCAGTAGCCTCGGGACAGGGGAGGATTCACCCCTCCACTTT.

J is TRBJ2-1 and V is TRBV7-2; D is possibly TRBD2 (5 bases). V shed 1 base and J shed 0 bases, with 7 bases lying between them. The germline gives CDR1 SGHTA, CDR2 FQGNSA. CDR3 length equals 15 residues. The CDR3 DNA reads TGTGCCAGCAGCTTAGTGGGGAGCTCCTACAATGAGCAGTTCTTC. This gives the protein CASSLVGSSYNEQFF.

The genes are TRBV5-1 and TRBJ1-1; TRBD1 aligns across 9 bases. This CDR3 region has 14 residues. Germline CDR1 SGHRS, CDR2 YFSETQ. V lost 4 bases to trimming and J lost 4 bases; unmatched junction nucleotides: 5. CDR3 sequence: CASSADRGITEAFF. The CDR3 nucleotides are TGCGCCAGCAGCGCGGACAGGGGTATCACTGAAGCTTTCTTT.